This TCR beta chain was recorded in a study of cytomegalovirus exposure and HLA in healthy donors. With respect to this clone: Its antigen remains unknown.

Germline-derived CDR1 and CDR2 are SGHRS and YFSETQ. V trimming: 2 bases; J trimming: 2 bases; junction bases outside the gene matches: 6. CDR3 size: 16 residues. Findings of the study overall: Researchers counted roughly 150 TCR beta chains as cytomegalovirus-associated. TCR beta V segments were, for the most part, productive about 87% or about 30% of the time in an earlier analysis.

The PCR ran on 60 Vbeta and 13 Jbeta primers. In the original workflow: In a later analysis, of 79 million or so unique beta chains, around 11 million appeared in at least two donors. TCRdb keeps only in-frame clones here, not all; method: immunoSEQ multiplex PCR. That table gives V, J and clone size, and the DNA gave D and trimming. The table shows 150,000 or so clones, with about three quarters occurring only once. The clonotype originates from a man in his forties or fifties in good health and CMV-seropositive. V is TRBV5-1 and J is TRBJ2-3, with 9 bases fitting TRBD2. The specimen was PBMCs. This CDR3 is CASSFLAGMTTDTQYF. The CDR3 bases are TGCGCCAGCAGCTTCCTAGCGGGGATGACCACAGATACGCAGTATTTT. Full variable domain (rest looked up from reference TRBV5-1 and TRBJ2-3): KAGVTQTPRYLIKTRGQQVTLSCSPISGHRSVSWYQQTPGQGLQFLFEYFSETQRNKGNFPGRFSGRQFSNSRSEMNVSTLELGDSALYLCASSFLAGMTTDTQYFGPGTRLTVL.